The 32 T cell receptor beta chains below all came from one sample that was sequenced in a study of beta chain features in type 1 diabetes. General observations from the study: Shortening of TCRB CDR3s, moderate but significant, appeared in all four CD4+ subsets of Type 1 diabetes patients.

These TCRs' antigens remain unknown. The isolated RNA, all of it, was reverse transcribed, so expressed TCRB transcripts were what got sequenced. Clones were sequenced by immunoSEQ multiplex PCR, and TCRdb holds only the in-frame ones, with some missing. The sample lists 150,000 to 200,000 clones; 6% to 9% were seen once. The source material was central memory CD4+ T cells from blood. These TCRs come from a man aged 18 to 30 with type 1 diabetes.

This rearrangement joins TRBV29-1 to TRBJ1-1; 11 bases map to TRBD1. The germline V gene encodes CDR1 SQVTM and CDR2 ANQGSEA. Germline trimming cut 7 bases from V and 4 bases from J; bases unmatched to any gene: 8. The CDR3 totals 14 residues. This CDR3 is CSAQVGTGGTEAFF. The CDR3 region has the DNA TGCAGCGCCCAAGTGGGGACAGGGGGCACTGAAGCTTTCTTT.

The rearrangement uses TRBV6-5 and TRBJ1-2; TRBD1 is a possible D gene (5 bases). Trimming left V 5 bases short and J 2 bases short, with 12 bases between. This CDR3 region has 14 residues. Germline values: CDR1 MNHEY, CDR2 SVGAGI. Here the CDR3 reads CASSKLQENYGYTF. CDR3 bases: TGTGCCAGCAGTAAACTACAGGAGAACTATGGCTACACCTTC.

The table lists this clone with many counts. The V call is TRBV28, the J call TRBJ2-4; D may be TRBD1 (5 bases). In germline, CDR1 is MDHEN, CDR2 SYDVKM. The germline V and J ends were trimmed by 7 bases and 8 bases, with 15 bases remaining between them. The CDR3 runs 13 residues. In DNA form, the CDR3 reads TGTGCCAGCATCGGGCAGGGTAGAGACATTCAGTACTTC. It specifies CASIGQGRDIQYF.

V is TRBV27 and J is TRBJ1-2; D might be TRBD1 (5 bases). This CDR3 has 14 amino acids. V was clipped by 3 bases and J by 4 bases, with 12 bases between them. Looked up from germline, CDR1 is MNHEY and CDR2 is SMNVEV (reference sequence). This CDR3 reads CASSLNGQGYGYTF. In DNA, the CDR3 is TGTGCCAGCAGTTTGAATGGACAAGGCTATGGCTACACCTTC.

This sequence joins TRBV28 and TRBJ2-6; no clear D gene. This CDR3 region has 16 residues. Trimming stripped 10 bases from V and 0 bases from J, with 16 bases between. Per germline, CDR1 MDHEN and CDR2 SYDVKM. CDR3 DNA sequence: TGTGCCAAGAGACGGCAGGCGATCTCTGGGGCCAACGTCCTGACTTTC. Its translation is CAKRRQAISGANVLTF.

The genes are TRBV2 and TRBJ1-2; no clear D gene. The ends were cut back, 1 base at V and 2 bases at J, with 8 bases in the middle. The CDR3 runs to 14 residues. Germline V gene sequence: CDR1 SNHLY, CDR2 FYNNEI. This CDR3 is CASSEGAANYGYTF. The CDR3 nucleotides are TGTGCCAGCAGTGAAGGGGCAGCAAACTATGGCTACACCTTC.

The rearrangement joins TRBV4-3 to TRBJ1-4; 10 bases agree with TRBD1. This CDR3 comprises 14 residues. Losses at the gene ends were 1 base for V and 7 bases for J; bases not matched to a gene: 0. The germline gives CDR1 LGHNA, CDR2 YSLEER. DNA of the CDR3: TGCGCCAGCAGCCAAGGGACAGGGGGTGAAAAACTGTTTTTT. Translation: CASSQGTGGEKLFF.

The chain joins TRBV7-2 to TRBJ1-1; D gene uncertain. Between the trimmed V and J ends, which lost 5 bases and 5 bases, there was a span of 12 bases. The CDR3 has 13 amino acids. Germline loops: CDR1 SGHTA, CDR2 FQGNSA. This chain's CDR3 is CASSPTPGTEAFF. In DNA form, the CDR3 reads TGTGCCAGCAGCCCGACACCCGGAACTGAAGCTTTCTTT.

There are a few counts of this clone. The sample carries other DNA sequences with the same CDR3. The chain uses TRBV5-1 and TRBJ1-2, with D uncertain. V was pared by 0 bases and J by 2 bases, with 8 bases between. Germline CDR1 and CDR2: SGHRS and YFSETQ. CDR3 length: 14 residues. CDR3 DNA: TGCGCCAGCAGCTTGGATACACCCAACTATGGCTACACCTTC. Its protein is CASSLDTPNYGYTF. The full variable domain, in which reference TRBV5-1 and TRBJ1-2 provide the parts outside the CDR3, is KAGVTQTPRYLIKTRGQQVTLSCSPISGHRSVSWYQQTPGQGLQFLFEYFSETQRNKGNFPGRFSGRQFSNSRSEMNVSTLELGDSALYLCASSLDTPNYGYTFGSGTRLTVV.

This chain links TRBV5-1 with TRBJ2-1; the match to TRBD2 covers 8 bases. V shed 3 bases and J 6 bases; nucleotides not matched to a gene: 20. CDR1 is SGHRS and CDR2 is YFSETQ in the germline V gene. CDR3 length: 19 amino acids. The CDR3 nucleotides read TGCGCCAGCAGCTCCCCCGCTCTTGAGTCCGGGACTAGTCCCAATGAGCAGTTCTTC. Protein sequence: CASSSPALESGTSPNEQFF.

The sample holds a few counts of this clone. The rearrangement joins TRBV28 to TRBJ2-1; no firm D call. The CDR3 totals 15 residues. V lost 5 bases and J lost 1, with 12 bases in between. Germline V gene data show CDR1 as MDHEN and CDR2 as SYDVKM. The CDR3 bases are TGTGCCAGCAGTGGCTCATTCCCATCCTACAATGAGCAGTTCTTC. It specifies CASSGSFPSYNEQFF. Complete variable domain (other parts from reference TRBV28 and TRBJ2-1): DVKVTQSSRYLVKRTGEKVFLECVQDMDHENMFWYRQDPGLGLRLIYFSYDVKMKEKGDIPEGYSVSREKKERFSLILESASTNQTSMYLCASSGSFPSYNEQFFGPGTRLTVL.

This clone has only a few counts. The genes are TRBV5-1 and TRBJ2-7; 12 bases are a match to TRBD2. With 2 bases clipped from V and 5 bases from J, the junction kept 5 bases outside the gene matches. CDR3 length: 15 amino acids. CDR1 is SGHRS, CDR2 YFSETQ, per germline. The CDR3 region is CASSLWTSGNNEQYF. The DNA of the CDR3 is TGCGCCAGCAGCTTATGGACTAGCGGGAATAACGAGCAGTACTTC. The full variable domain, completed using reference TRBV5-1 and TRBJ2-7, is KAGVTQTPRYLIKTRGQQVTLSCSPISGHRSVSWYQQTPGQGLQFLFEYFSETQRNKGNFPGRFSGRQFSNSRSEMNVSTLELGDSALYLCASSLWTSGNNEQYFGPGTRLTVT.

This clone came up a few times. This chain uses TRBV7-2 with TRBJ2-7, with D possibly being TRBD1 (6 bases). CDR3 size: 13 residues. The germline gives CDR1 SGHTA, CDR2 FQGNSA. Trimming took off 5 bases at V and 6 bases at J, with 14 bases between the two ends. The CDR3, as DNA: TGTGCCAGCAGCCCACGCAGGGGTGGCGAGCAGTACTTC. Translated: CASSPRRGGEQYF.

J is TRBJ2-3 and V is TRBV7-9; weak D call: TRBD2 (5 bases). The CDR3 has 12 amino acids. V was pared by 8 bases and J by 4 bases, with 10 bases between. Germline V gives CDR1 SEHNR, CDR2 FQNEAQ (reference sequence). The DNA for the CDR3 is TGTGCCAGCGCCAAGGAGGCAGATACGCAGTATTTT. This sequence encodes CASAKEADTQYF.

This clone occurred a few times. The gene calls are TRBV7-2 and TRBJ2-2, with D perhaps TRBD1 (6 bases). Between the trimmed V and J ends, which lost 5 bases and 7 bases, there was a span of 14 bases. Per the germline V gene, CDR1 is SGHTA and CDR2 is FQGNSA. The CDR3 covers 14 residues. As DNA, the CDR3 is TGTGCCAGCAGCCGGGCCGGACAGAACGGGGAGCTGTTTTTT. It is translated as CASSRAGQNGELFF.

This clone was picked up many times. The CDR3 region is CASSLDRVGEQYF. In DNA, the CDR3 is TGTGCCAGCTCCCTCGACAGGGTGGGAGAGCAGTACTTC. The chain employs TRBV18 and TRBJ2-7, with 7 bases matching TRBD1. Germline CDR1 reads KGHSH; CDR2 reads LQKENI. The CDR3 has 13 residues. The ends lost 6 bases at V and 7 bases at J; junction bases unmatched: 9.

This chain joins TRBV11-2 and TRBJ2-2, with D possibly TRBD2 on 6 matching bases. Germline CDR1 is SGHAT and CDR2 is FQNNGV. The V end lost 1 base, the J end lost 2 bases, and 11 bases lay between the germline ends. The CDR3 is 16 residues long. For the CDR3, the DNA is TGTGCCAGCAGCTTAGTGTACGGGGGTAACACCGGGGAGCTGTTTTTT. It yields the protein CASSLVYGGNTGELFF.

The table lists this clone with a few counts. This rearrangement joins TRBV7-7 to TRBJ2-1; 7 bases match TRBD1. The CDR3 runs 14 residues. V dropped 1 base and J dropped 9; count of bases not matched to a gene: 6. Germline-derived CDR1 and CDR2 are SSHAT and FNYEAQ (reference sequence). The CDR3 spells CASSLERDSSEQFF. The CDR3 bases are TGTGCCAGCAGCTTAGAGAGGGACAGTAGTGAGCAGTTCTTC.

This chain's CDR3 is CSVVISGRYNEQFF. In DNA form, the CDR3 reads TGCAGCGTTGTCATCAGCGGACGCTACAATGAGCAGTTCTTC. The V and J genes are TRBV29-1 and TRBJ2-1, with D possibly matching TRBD2 (5 bases). Per the germline V gene, CDR1 is SQVTM and CDR2 is ANQGSEA. Trimming took 4 bases from V and 3 from J, leaving 13 bases between them. The CDR3 runs 14 residues.

This rearrangement joins TRBV2 to TRBJ1-1, with a possible D match to TRBD1 (6 bases). Germline CDR1 and CDR2: SNHLY and FYNNEI. V lost 8 bases, J lost 3 bases, and 16 bases lay in between. The CDR3 has 14 amino acids. The CDR3 sequence is CASEVVGGDTEAFF. The DNA for the CDR3 is TGTGCCAGCGAGGTGGTAGGGGGGGACACTGAAGCTTTCTTT.

This clone was counted only a few times. The chain uses TRBV6-6 and TRBJ1-2, with D uncertain. Per the germline V gene, CDR1 is MNHNY and CDR2 is SVGAGI (reference sequence). The CDR3 consists of 14 residues. With 0 bases removed from V and 4 bases from J, the gap between germline ends came to 9 bases. The CDR3 spells CASSYSEGSYGYTF. The CDR3 DNA reads as TGTGCCAGCAGTTACTCGGAGGGATCCTATGGCTACACCTTC.

This clone has a handful of counts. The chain recombines TRBV29-1 with TRBJ1-2; possibly TRBD1 for D (6 bases). The CDR3 length is 12 residues. Looked up from germline, CDR1 is SQVTM and CDR2 is ANQGSEA. Trimming took 7 bases from V and 7 from J, leaving 16 bases between them. This CDR3 reads CSGQQGSSGYTF. The DNA of the CDR3 is TGCAGCGGCCAACAGGGTTCGTCTGGCTACACCTTC.

This clone was seen a few times. The gene calls are TRBV25-1 and TRBJ2-1, with D possibly being TRBD1 (6 bases). Germline CDR1 reads MGHDK; CDR2 reads SYGVNS. The CDR3 is made up of 15 amino acids. V dropped 1 base and J dropped 8 bases, with 15 bases sitting between them. CDR3 sequence: CASSELGGLGDEQFF. For the CDR3, the DNA is TGTGCCAGCAGTGAATTAGGGGGATTGGGGGATGAGCAGTTCTTC. The variable domain in full, completed from reference TRBV25-1 and TRBJ2-1, reads EADIYQTPRYLVIGTGKKITLECSQTMGHDKMYWYQQDPGMELHLIHYSYGVNSTEKGDLSSESTVSRIRTEHFPLTLESARPSHTSQYLCASSELGGLGDEQFFGPGTRLTVL.

This chain links TRBV9 with TRBJ2-1; 10 positions agree with TRBD2. This CDR3 has 16 amino acids. V lost 0 bases and J lost 4; bases outside the gene matches: 4. Per the germline V gene, CDR1 is SGDLS and CDR2 is YYNGEE. CDR3 loop: CASSVAGLAPYNEQFF. CDR3 bases: TGTGCCAGCAGCGTAGCGGGACTAGCGCCGTACAATGAGCAGTTCTTC.

The genes are TRBV5-5 and TRBJ2-1; 16 bases agree with TRBD2. Trimming at V came to 7 bases and at J to 8 bases, leaving 9 bases not matched to a gene. The CDR3 has 16 residues. Germline lookup yields CDR1 SGHKS and CDR2 YYEKEE (reference sequence). The CDR3 protein is CASSGTSGRAWDEQFF. The CDR3 DNA reads TGTGCCAGCTCCGGGACTAGCGGGAGGGCCTGGGATGAGCAGTTCTTC.

The rearrangement joins TRBV6-5 to TRBJ2-2; TRBD1 matches 8 bases. J gave up 3 bases and V 6 bases, and 3 bases lay outside the gene matches. CDR3 size: 14 residues. In germline, CDR1 is MNHEY, CDR2 SVGAGI. In DNA, the CDR3 is TGTGCCAGCAGACACAGGGGGGACACCGGGGAGCTGTTTTTT. It yields the protein CASRHRGDTGELFF.

This clone was seen only a few times. The chain is built from TRBV11-3 and TRBJ2-1, with D maybe TRBD2 (7 bases). CDR3 length equals 17 residues. The V end was cut by 0 bases, the J end by 5 bases, with 17 bases between. CDR1 SGHNT and CDR2 YENEEA come from the germline V gene. The CDR3 here is CASSLERGGERHNEQFF. In nucleotides, the CDR3 is TGTGCCAGCAGCTTAGAGAGGGGGGGGGAAAGGCACAATGAGCAGTTCTTC.

In its sample, this clone was seen once. This sequence joins TRBV7-9 and TRBJ2-2; TRBD1 is a possible D gene (7 bases). The germline V gene has CDR1 SEHNR and CDR2 FQNEAQ (reference sequence). This CDR3 has 18 amino acids. V was trimmed by 1 base and J by 4 bases, leaving 19 bases between them. The CDR3 loop reads CASSLDQGGSAITGELFF. DNA for the CDR3: TGTGCCAGCAGCTTAGATCAGGGGGGCTCGGCAATCACCGGGGAGCTGTTTTTT.

The rearrangement links TRBV10-1 to TRBJ2-1, with TRBD1 matching over 8 bases. Germline V gene sequence: CDR1 WNHNN, CDR2 SYGVQD (reference sequence). The junction had 8 bases not matched to a gene; V was cut back by 9 bases and J by 1 base. The CDR3 contains 15 residues. Written as DNA, the CDR3 is TGCGCCAGTTCACTGGACAGGGAATCCTACAATGAGCAGTTCTTC. Its protein is CASSLDRESYNEQFF.

The chain employs TRBV27 and TRBJ2-7; D is possibly TRBD2 (6 bases). The CDR3 covers 16 residues. Germline V gene lookup returns CDR1 MNHEY and CDR2 SMNVEV (reference sequence). With 8 bases removed from V and 3 bases from J, the gap between germline ends came to 23 bases. CDR3 DNA sequence: TGTGCCAGCGCATCACCTAGCGCTCCTAGGAACTACGAGCAGTACTTC. It is translated as CASASPSAPRNYEQYF.

V is TRBV11-2 and J is TRBJ2-6, with a possible D match to TRBD2 (6 bases). The CDR3 extends over 19 amino acids. Trimming pared 4 bases from V and 2 bases from J, leaving 21 bases between. Germline loops: CDR1 SGHAT, CDR2 FQNNGV. The CDR3: CASSSGRRGGVTGANVLTF. CDR3 DNA: TGTGCCAGCAGCTCTGGACGACGGGGCGGGGTAACTGGGGCCAACGTCCTGACTTTC.

This clone was seen only a few times. The J gene is TRBJ2-7, the V gene TRBV7-6; TRBD1 matches 8 bases. This CDR3 is 14 amino acids long. Looked up from germline, CDR1 is SGHVS and CDR2 is FNYEAQ. J gave up 7 bases and V 4 bases, and 9 bases lay outside the gene matches. This CDR3 is CASSSGWTGTEQYF. CDR3 bases: TGTGCCAGCAGCTCAGGATGGACAGGGACAGAGCAGTACTTC.